This T cell receptor beta chain is drawn from a study of breast tumors, draining lymph nodes, adjacent tissues. The CDR3 totals 16 residues. CDR1 and CDR2 from the germline V gene are KGHSH and LQKENI. V gave up 2 bases and J gave up 8 bases; unmatched junction bases: 4. Study-wide points: Luminal-like breast cancer showed significantly greater tumor-nontumor repertoire similarity than basal-like breast cancer did. Compared with lymph nodes, tumors were less diverse; compared with nontumor tissue, more.

TCRdb re-derived calls from the multiplex PCR reads in MiXCR, one entry per CDR3 protein. The data contain 100,000 to 150,000 distinct CDR3 sequences, about 20% of them singletons. This clonotype was counted a few times. Its specificity is unknown. The lymph nodes were axillary draining lymph nodes from breast cancer patients. The sample taken for sequencing was axillary lymph node tissue. The genes are TRBV18 and TRBJ1-6, with 12 positions matching TRBD1. The clonotype was recovered from a female donor with breast cancer. Some clones in this sample may be carry-over from other donors' samples. The CDR3 loop is CASSPGTGGKDSPLHF. Written as DNA, the CDR3 is TGTGCCAGCTCACCAGGGACAGGGGGCAAGGATTCACCCCTCCACTTT.